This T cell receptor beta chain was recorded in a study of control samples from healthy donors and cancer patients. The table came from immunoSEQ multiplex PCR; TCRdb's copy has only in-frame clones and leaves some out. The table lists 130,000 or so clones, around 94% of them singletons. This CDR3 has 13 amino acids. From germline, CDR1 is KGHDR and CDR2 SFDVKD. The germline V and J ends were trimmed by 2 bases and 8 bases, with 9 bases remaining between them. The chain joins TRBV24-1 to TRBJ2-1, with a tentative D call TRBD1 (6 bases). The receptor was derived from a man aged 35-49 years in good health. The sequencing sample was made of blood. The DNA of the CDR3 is TGTGCCACCAGTGATTCACAGGGCTATGAGCAGTTCTTC. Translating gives CATSDSQGYEQFF.